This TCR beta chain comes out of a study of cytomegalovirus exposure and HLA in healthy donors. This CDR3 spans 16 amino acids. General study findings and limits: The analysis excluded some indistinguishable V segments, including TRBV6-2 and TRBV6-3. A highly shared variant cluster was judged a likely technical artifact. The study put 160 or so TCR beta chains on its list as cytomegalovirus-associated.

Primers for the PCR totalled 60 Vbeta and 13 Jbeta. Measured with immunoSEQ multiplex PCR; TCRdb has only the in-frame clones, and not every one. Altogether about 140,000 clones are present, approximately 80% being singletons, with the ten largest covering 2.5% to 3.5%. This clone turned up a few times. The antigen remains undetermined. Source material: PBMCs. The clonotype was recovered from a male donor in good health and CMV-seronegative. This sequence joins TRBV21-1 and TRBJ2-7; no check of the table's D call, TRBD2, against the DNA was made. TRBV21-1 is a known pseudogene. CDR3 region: CASSKESMGGAHEQYF. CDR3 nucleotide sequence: TGTGCCAGCAGCAAAGAATCTATGGGGGGGGCTCACGAGCAGTACTTC.